Shown below are 32 T cell receptor beta chains from a single sample sequenced in a study of cytomegalovirus exposure and HLA in healthy donors. PCR involved 60 Vbeta and 13 Jbeta primers. The assay was immunoSEQ multiplex PCR, and TCRdb's table has in-frame clones only and misses some. Here the sample table reports 200,000 to 250,000 clones. The sample comprised PBMCs. The receptor source for this set is a woman in her twenties or thirties in good health and CMV-seropositive.

This chain links TRBV6-5 with TRBJ2-3, with D perhaps TRBD2 (6 bases). The CDR3 runs 13 residues. The germline V gene encodes CDR1 MNHEY and CDR2 SVGAGI. V shed 7 bases and J shed 5 bases, with 13 bases lying between them. The CDR3: CASTNGGVDTQYF. CDR3 in DNA: TGTGCCAGCACTAACGGCGGGGTAGATACGCAGTATTTT.

The chain is built from TRBV7-9 and TRBJ2-1; tentative D call: TRBD2 (6 bases). The length of the CDR3 is 16 residues. The V gene lost 7 bases and the J gene lost 6 bases, with 22 bases spanning the gap. CDR1 and CDR2 from the germline V gene are SEHNR and FQNEAQ (reference sequence). CDR3 sequence (DNA): TGTGCCAGCACCGATAGTCCCGGGGGAGCTACCAATGAGCAGTTCTTC. It encodes CASTDSPGGATNEQFF.

The gene calls are TRBV5-6 and TRBJ1-1; D may be TRBD1 (6 bases). Germline-derived CDR1 and CDR2 are SGHDT and YYEEEE. CDR3 size: 14 residues. The V and J ends lost 5 bases and 1 base respectively, with 12 bases between them. For the CDR3, the DNA is TGTGCCAGCAGTCTGGACAGCCCGAACACTGAAGCTTTCTTT. It encodes CASSLDSPNTEAFF. The complete variable domain, with remaining parts taken from reference TRBV5-6 and TRBJ1-1, reads DAGVTQSPTHLIKTRGQQVTLRCSPKSGHDTVSWYQQALGQGPQFIFQYYEEEERQRGNFPDRFSGHQFPNYSSELNVNALLLGDSALYLCASSLDSPNTEAFFGQGTRLTVV.

The V and J genes are TRBV10-2 and TRBJ2-1, with TRBD1 identical over 8 bases. V lost 6 bases and J lost 4; bases outside the gene matches: 8. Germline V lookup: CDR1 WSHSY, CDR2 SAAADI. The CDR3 length is 15 residues. CDR3 region: CASRIDRGSYNEQFF. The DNA of the CDR3 is TGCGCCAGCAGGATTGACAGGGGATCATACAATGAGCAGTTCTTC.

The V gene is TRBV29-1, the J gene TRBJ1-2; D is uncertain. Per the germline V gene, CDR1 is SQVTM and CDR2 is ANQGSEA. This CDR3 contains 15 residues. The V end lost 0 bases, the J end lost 0 bases, and 11 bases lay between the germline ends. For the CDR3, the DNA is TGCAGCGTTGAAGATCTGGGCCCCGCTAACTATGGCTACACCTTC. This codes for CSVEDLGPANYGYTF. The variable domain in full, with the rest retrieved from reference TRBV29-1 and TRBJ1-2, is SAVISQKPSRDICQRGTSLTIQCQVDSQVTMMFWYRQQPGQSLTLIATANQGSEATYESGFVIDKFPISRPNLTFSTLTVSNMSPEDSSIYLCSVEDLGPANYGYTFGSGTRLTVV.

The J gene is TRBJ1-2, the V gene TRBV6-1; D call uncertain. CDR3 size: 14 residues. Trimming cost V 5 bases and J 0 bases, with 10 bases left between them. Looked up from germline, CDR1 is MNHNS and CDR2 is SASEGT. CDR3 amino acids: CASSPHLANYGYTF. The DNA for the CDR3 is TGTGCCAGCAGTCCCCACCTAGCTAACTATGGCTACACCTTC.

J is TRBJ1-4 and V is TRBV2; D remains ambiguous. V was shortened by 5 bases and J by 7 bases, with 8 bases between the two germline ends. The CDR3 has 12 residues. From germline, CDR1 is SNHLY and CDR2 FYNNEI. This chain's CDR3 is CASSKRSEKLFF. The CDR3 DNA is TGTGCCAGCAGTAAGAGAAGTGAAAAACTGTTTTTT.

The chain links TRBV5-1 to TRBJ2-6; D is unclear. The CDR3 loop spans 17 amino acids. Germline V CDR1 and CDR2: SGHRS, YFSETQ. The ends were cut back, 0 bases at V and 0 bases at J, with 10 bases in the middle. The DNA of the CDR3 is TGCGCCAGCAGCTTGGACAGAGTTTACTCTGGGGCCAACGTCCTGACTTTC. This gives the protein CASSLDRVYSGANVLTF.

The V and J genes are TRBV5-1 and TRBJ2-5; 7 bases match TRBD2. V shed 8 bases and J 5 bases; nucleotides not matched to a gene: 12. In germline, CDR1 is SGHRS, CDR2 YFSETQ. The CDR3 has 14 residues. This chain's CDR3 is CASPLRLAWETQYF. CDR3 bases: TGCGCCAGTCCCCTCAGACTAGCTTGGGAGACCCAGTACTTC. The full variable domain, completed using reference TRBV5-1 and TRBJ2-5, is KAGVTQTPRYLIKTRGQQVTLSCSPISGHRSVSWYQQTPGQGLQFLFEYFSETQRNKGNFPGRFSGRQFSNSRSEMNVSTLELGDSALYLCASPLRLAWETQYFGPGTRLLVL.

The chain couples TRBV10-3 to TRBJ1-5, with unresolved D. The CDR3 loop spans 13 amino acids. V lost 4 bases to trimming and J lost 5 bases, with 9 bases between them. Germline V gene lookup returns CDR1 ENHRY and CDR2 SYGVKD. CDR3 protein: CAISAQRDQPQHF. The CDR3 coding sequence is TGTGCCATCAGTGCGCAAAGAGATCAGCCCCAGCATTTT.

The rearrangement uses TRBV10-2 and TRBJ2-1; possible D gene TRBD2, 6 bases. Trimming took off 0 bases at V and 2 bases at J, with 11 bases between the two ends. This CDR3 is built from 16 residues. Germline loops: CDR1 WSHSY, CDR2 SAAADI. CDR3 nucleotide sequence: TGCGCCAGCAGTGAGTCTACGGGGGTCACCTACAATGAGCAGTTCTTC. It translates to CASSESTGVTYNEQFF.

This rearrangement joins TRBV6-1 to TRBJ2-2, with 9 bases lining up with TRBD1. The CDR3 totals 15 residues. CDR1 is MNHNS and CDR2 is SASEGT in the germline V gene. The trim removed 10 bases at V and 5 bases at J, leaving 11 bases unmatched. The CDR3 nucleotides are TGTGCCATAAGTTCGGGACAGGGAGGGACCGGGGAGCTGTTTTTT. Translated: CAISSGQGGTGELFF.

The chain employs TRBV5-1 and TRBJ1-5; no firm D call. Germline CDR1 SGHRS, CDR2 YFSETQ. V was shortened by 3 bases and J by 2 bases, with 9 bases between the two germline ends. CDR3 size: 14 residues. The CDR3 DNA reads TGCGCCAGCAGCTCCGACTCGGGCAATCAGCCCCAGCATTTT. Protein sequence: CASSSDSGNQPQHF.

The V call is TRBV7-2, the J call TRBJ2-5; TRBD2 might be the D (6 bases). In germline, CDR1 is SGHTA, CDR2 FQGNSA. This CDR3 comprises 13 residues. Trimming took off 5 bases at V and 5 bases at J, with 12 bases between the two ends. CDR3 protein: CASSPTRVETQYF. The CDR3 region has the DNA TGTGCCAGCAGCCCGACTAGAGTGGAGACCCAGTACTTC.

The chain is built from TRBV7-9 and TRBJ2-3; 11 positions match TRBD2. V lost 5 bases and J lost 4; bases outside the gene matches: 8. Germline loops: CDR1 SEHNR, CDR2 FQNEAQ (reference sequence). The CDR3 totals 16 residues. CDR3 sequence: CASSGLAGGSADTQYF. The DNA for the CDR3 is TGTGCCAGCAGCGGTCTAGCGGGGGGCTCGGCAGATACGCAGTATTTT.

The chain links TRBV27 to TRBJ2-1; TRBD2 agrees at 7 bases. V trimming: 5 bases; J trimming: 0 bases; junction bases outside the gene matches: 4. The CDR3 has 15 amino acids. Germline V CDR1 and CDR2: MNHEY, SMNVEV (reference sequence). The CDR3 loop reads CASSMPSGSYNEQFF. In DNA form, the CDR3 reads TGTGCCAGCAGTATGCCTAGCGGCTCCTACAATGAGCAGTTCTTC.

This sequence joins TRBV5-1 and TRBJ2-1, with 7 bases aligning to TRBD1. The CDR3 covers 13 residues. V was clipped by 4 bases and J by 5 bases; unmatched bases: 3. Germline loops: CDR1 SGHRS, CDR2 YFSETQ. The CDR3 spells CASSTGTDNEQFF. DNA of the CDR3: TGCGCCAGCAGCACCGGGACAGACAATGAGCAGTTCTTC.

This chain uses TRBV5-1 with TRBJ2-5; TRBD2 is a possible D gene (6 bases). Germline V gene data show CDR1 as SGHRS and CDR2 as YFSETQ. This CDR3 has 14 amino acids. Trimming stripped 0 bases from V and 1 base from J, with 7 bases between. As DNA, the CDR3 is TGCGCCAGCAGCTTGGTGGGGGGCCAAGAGACCCAGTACTTC. Amino acids: CASSLVGGQETQYF.

V usage is TRBV11-2 and J usage is TRBJ2-1; tentatively, D is TRBD1 (6 bases). Trimming removed 3 bases at V and 12 bases at J, with 21 bases between. The CDR3 runs 15 residues. Looked up from germline, CDR1 is SGHAT and CDR2 is FQNNGV. CDR3 nucleotides: TGTGCCAGCAGCTTGATGAGGACAGCCCAAGACAGGCAGTTCTTC. Its protein is CASSLMRTAQDRQFF.

This chain uses TRBV6-5 with TRBJ2-5; D is perhaps TRBD1 (6 bases). The germline V gene encodes CDR1 MNHEY and CDR2 SVGAGI. V lost 0 bases and J lost 5, with 16 bases in between. The length of the CDR3 is 16 residues. CDR3 nucleotides: TGTGCCAGCAGTTACTCGACGCATCAGGGGTACGAGACCCAGTACTTC. Residues: CASSYSTHQGYETQYF.

The V and J genes are TRBV19 and TRBJ2-1; weak D call: TRBD2 (5 bases). The CDR3 is made up of 13 amino acids. Looked up from germline, CDR1 is LNHDA and CDR2 is SQIVND (reference sequence). Deletions cut 10 bases from V and 8 bases from J, with 18 bases between. The CDR3 here is CATKTAPGDEQFF. The CDR3 DNA reads as TGTGCCACCAAGACGGCTCCCGGGGATGAGCAGTTCTTC.

The chain recombines TRBV19 with TRBJ2-1; D is ambiguous. There are 13 residues in the CDR3. The germline gives CDR1 LNHDA, CDR2 SQIVND (reference sequence). Trimming pared 8 bases from V and 8 bases from J, leaving 16 bases between. In DNA form, the CDR3 reads TGTGCCAGTGTTCACGTTCAACGGGATGAGCAGTTCTTC. Its translation is CASVHVQRDEQFF.

This chain connects TRBV2 to TRBJ1-2; D perhaps matches TRBD1 (5 bases). Trimming removed 5 bases from V and 0 bases from J, with 16 bases in between. The CDR3 runs 16 residues. Germline V gene lookup returns CDR1 SNHLY and CDR2 FYNNEI. The CDR3 DNA reads TGTGCCAGCAGTTCTACAGGCGCCCGATCTAACTATGGCTACACCTTC. It translates to CASSSTGARSNYGYTF.

The rearrangement joins TRBV11-2 to TRBJ2-1; 12 positions agree with TRBD2. CDR1 SGHAT and CDR2 FQNNGV come from the germline V gene. Germline trimming cut 6 bases from V and 9 bases from J; bases unmatched to any gene: 6. The CDR3 extends over 14 amino acids. The CDR3 protein is CASSPGLAGLEQFF. CDR3 DNA sequence: TGTGCCAGCAGTCCCGGACTAGCGGGACTTGAGCAGTTCTTC.

J is TRBJ1-3 and V is TRBV27; tentative D call: TRBD1 (5 bases). The CDR3 length is 15 residues. V was cut by 2 bases and J by 2 bases, with 10 bases left in between. CDR1 MNHEY and CDR2 SMNVEV come from the germline V gene (reference sequence). CDR3 coding DNA: TGTGCCAGCAGTTTAGGGACTCCGGCTGGAAACACCATATATTTT. Protein sequence: CASSLGTPAGNTIYF.

CDR3 loop: CASSSGSRLETQYF. The CDR3 nucleotides read TGTGCCAGCAGTAGCGGGAGCCGGTTGGAGACCCAGTACTTC. The chain recombines TRBV6-6 with TRBJ2-5; 8 bases are shared with TRBD2. Germline V gives CDR1 MNHNY, CDR2 SVGAGI (reference sequence). This CDR3 comprises 14 residues. V lost 5 bases, J lost 5 bases, and 7 bases stayed unmatched.

The chain uses TRBV10-3 and TRBJ2-7; 7 bases line up with TRBD2. V dropped 10 bases and J dropped 0; count of bases not matched to a gene: 6. CDR3 length: 13 residues. CDR1 is ENHRY and CDR2 is SYGVKD in the germline V gene. CDR3: CATLAESSYEQYF. The CDR3 DNA follows: TGTGCCACCCTAGCGGAAAGCTCCTACGAGCAGTACTTC.

The V gene is TRBV7-7, the J gene TRBJ2-7; no firm D call. The germline V gene encodes CDR1 SSHAT and CDR2 FNYEAQ (reference sequence). The CDR3 spans 13 residues. Deletions cut 2 bases from V and 6 bases from J, with 11 bases between. DNA for the CDR3: TGTGCCAGCAGCTTAAACCAACGAGGCGAGCAGTACTTC. As protein: CASSLNQRGEQYF.

The CDR3: CASRLDRDSGNTIYF. Here the CDR3 DNA reads TGTGCCAGCAGACTTGACAGGGACTCTGGAAACACCATATATTTT. The rearrangement joins TRBV6-5 to TRBJ1-3, with 7 positions matching TRBD1. The CDR3 consists of 15 residues. Germline lookup yields CDR1 MNHEY and CDR2 SVGAGI. J lost 0 bases, V lost 6 bases, and 5 bases had no gene match.

This rearrangement joins TRBV7-2 to TRBJ2-1; 10 bases are shared with TRBD2. Trimming at V came to 5 bases and at J to 6 bases, leaving 7 bases not matched to a gene. The germline gives CDR1 SGHTA, CDR2 FQGNSA. The CDR3 is 15 amino acids. CDR3: CASSPAGGIRNEQFF. The CDR3 DNA reads as TGTGCCAGCAGCCCAGCGGGAGGGATCCGCAATGAGCAGTTCTTC.

The V and J genes are TRBV19 and TRBJ1-1; 7 bases match TRBD1. Germline V gene data show CDR1 as LNHDA and CDR2 as SQIVND (reference sequence). CDR3 size: 15 residues. J was trimmed by 7 bases and V by 7 bases; bases with no gene match: 15. For the CDR3, the DNA is TGTGCCAGTATACGCCTTTGGCAGGGGGATTTTGAAGCTTTCTTT. Protein sequence: CASIRLWQGDFEAFF. Complete variable domain (other parts from reference TRBV19 and TRBJ1-1): DGGITQSPKYLFRKEGQNVTLSCEQNLNHDAMYWYRQDPGQGLRLIYYSQIVNDFQKGDIAEGYSVSREKKESFPLTVTSAQKNPTAFYLCASIRLWQGDFEAFFGQGTRLTVV.

The CDR3 is CASSSSTGSSGNTIYF. The CDR3 nucleotides read TGCGCCAGCAGCAGCTCTACAGGGAGCTCTGGAAACACCATATATTTT. The rearrangement joins TRBV5-1 to TRBJ1-3, with D possibly TRBD1 on 6 matching bases. The V end was cut by 4 bases, the J end by 0 bases, with 14 bases between. Per the germline V gene, CDR1 is SGHRS and CDR2 is YFSETQ. CDR3 length: 16 residues.